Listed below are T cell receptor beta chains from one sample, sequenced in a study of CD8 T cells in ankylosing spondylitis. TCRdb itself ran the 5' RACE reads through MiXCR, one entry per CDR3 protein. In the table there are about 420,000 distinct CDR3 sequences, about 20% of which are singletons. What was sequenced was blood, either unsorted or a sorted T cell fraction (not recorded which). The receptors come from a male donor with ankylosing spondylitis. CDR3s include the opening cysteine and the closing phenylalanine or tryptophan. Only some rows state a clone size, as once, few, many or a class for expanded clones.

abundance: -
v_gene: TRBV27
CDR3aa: CASSGITGGREKLFF

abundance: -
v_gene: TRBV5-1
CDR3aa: CASSLVGSDNEQFF

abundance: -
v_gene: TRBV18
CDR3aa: CASSPDTLNYGYTF

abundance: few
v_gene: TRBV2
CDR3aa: CASRGSYWFF

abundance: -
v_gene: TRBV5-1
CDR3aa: CASSLGDRMIGEQYF

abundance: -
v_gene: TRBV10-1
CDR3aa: CASSEWSGGYTDTQYF

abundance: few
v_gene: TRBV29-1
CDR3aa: CSVLGGLGTDTQYF

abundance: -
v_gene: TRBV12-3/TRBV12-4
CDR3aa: CASSRTGGSHEQFF

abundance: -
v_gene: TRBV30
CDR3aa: CALHPGLALSDEQFF

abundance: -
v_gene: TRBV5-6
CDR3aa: CASSPKSGVQETQYF

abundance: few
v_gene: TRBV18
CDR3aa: CASSPQAGFPDTQYF

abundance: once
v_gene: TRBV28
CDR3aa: CASSFYDENTF

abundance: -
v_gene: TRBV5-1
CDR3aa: CASSLEGGIRTEAFF

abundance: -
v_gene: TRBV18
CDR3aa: CASSRETGVENEQFF

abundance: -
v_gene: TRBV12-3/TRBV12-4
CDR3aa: CASSPRDRGHSPLHF

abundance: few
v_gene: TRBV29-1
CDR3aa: CSVESNEKLFF

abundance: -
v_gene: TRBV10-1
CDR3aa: CASSEGGRETQYF

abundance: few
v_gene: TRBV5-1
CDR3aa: CASSLAGRADTQYF

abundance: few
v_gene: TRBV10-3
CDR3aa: CAISDTGEQYF

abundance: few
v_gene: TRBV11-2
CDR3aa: CASSLAPRDEQFF

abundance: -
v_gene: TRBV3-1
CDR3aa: CASSDRRGANEQFF

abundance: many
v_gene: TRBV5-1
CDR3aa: CASSSKLAGGISNEQFF

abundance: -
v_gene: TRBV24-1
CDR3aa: CATSDRGQGYYNEQFF

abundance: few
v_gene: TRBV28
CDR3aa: CASSSHGAVTEAFF

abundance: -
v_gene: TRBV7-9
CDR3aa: CASSLGTGGSEQYF

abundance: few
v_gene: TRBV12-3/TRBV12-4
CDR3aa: CASFRQTTDTQYF

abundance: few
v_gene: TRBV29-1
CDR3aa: CSVTPGGADTEAFF

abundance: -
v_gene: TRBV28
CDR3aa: CASRGQGSNTGELFF

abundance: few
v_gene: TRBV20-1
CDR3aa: CSARSAGTSKLEQYF

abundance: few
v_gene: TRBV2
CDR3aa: CASNGAGGRYNEQFF

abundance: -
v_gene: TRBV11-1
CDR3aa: CASSRPGIPRADTQYF

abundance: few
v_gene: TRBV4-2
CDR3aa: CASSHVAGVGTDTQYF

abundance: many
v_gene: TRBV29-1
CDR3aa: CSVGRREGLDEQYF

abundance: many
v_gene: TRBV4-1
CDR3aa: CASSLQRGWVEAFF

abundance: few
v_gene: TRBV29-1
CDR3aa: CSVSEVSLNTGELFF

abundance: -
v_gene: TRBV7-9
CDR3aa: CASSLFGQGFDEQYF

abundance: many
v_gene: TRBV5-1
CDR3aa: CASSLFGTYNEQFF

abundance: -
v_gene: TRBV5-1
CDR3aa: CASRRGGGSEAFF

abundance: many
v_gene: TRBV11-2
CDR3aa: CASSLDRLSGELFF

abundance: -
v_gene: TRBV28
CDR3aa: CASRKVNQPQHF

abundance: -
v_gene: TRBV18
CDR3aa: CASSAGESPLHF

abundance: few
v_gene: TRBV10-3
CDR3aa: CAIRATGAAGNTIYF

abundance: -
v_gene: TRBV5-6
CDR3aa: CASSSRTVRTEAFF

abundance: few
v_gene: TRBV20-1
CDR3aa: CSAARASMGDTQYF

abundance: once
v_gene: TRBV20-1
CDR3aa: CSARDARPAQETQYF

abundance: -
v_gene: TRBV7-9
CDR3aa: CASSYDRANYGYTF

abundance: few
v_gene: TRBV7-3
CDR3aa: CASSSTSLVGVKEQYF

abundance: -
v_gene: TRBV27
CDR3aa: CASSLRVGSIEQYF

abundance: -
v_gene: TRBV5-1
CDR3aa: CASSPRQGRDTQYF

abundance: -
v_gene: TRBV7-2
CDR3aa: CASSFRGGWYEQFF